These 9 T cell receptor delta chains came from one sample sequenced in a study of gamma-delta chains in newborns, infants, children. TCRdb re-processed the reads using CATT. The repertoire holds 10,000 or so delta-chain clones, 22% seen once, with 4% to 5.5% in the top ten. Specimen: blood. These receptor sequences come from a child who was a newborn, infant or young child, either healthy, febrile or measles-vaccinated (not recorded which).

The chain uses TRDV2 and TRDJ1; 13 bases align to TRDD3. The germline gives CDR1 GEAIGNYY, CDR2 EKD. CDR3 size: 23 residues. V lost 4 bases, J lost 0 bases, and 25 bases stayed unmatched. In DNA, the CDR3 is TGTGCCTGTGATCAACTGGGGGATACGGGATACAATACTCAGGGTTCGTACACCGATAAACTCATCTTT. Translation gives CACDQLGDTGYNTQGSYTDKLIF.

A few counts support this clone. The gene calls are TRDV2 and TRDJ1; D unresolved. Per the germline V gene, CDR1 is GEAIGNYY and CDR2 is EKD. The CDR3 covers 14 residues. Trimming shortened V by 3 bases and J by 4 bases, and 14 bases separated the two germline ends. The CDR3 DNA is TGTGCCTGTGACGGACTTCAGGAGAACGATAAACTCATCTTT. Translation: CACDGLQENDKLIF.

Concerning this clone: One junction end does not reproduce the germline sequence, and a read error may be involved. At the DNA level, this CDR3 is encoded by other sequences in the same sample as well. The chain joins TRDV2 to TRDJ1, with 9 bases identical to TRDD3. The CDR3 sequence is 18 residues long. The germline CDR1 and CDR2 sequences are GEAIGNYY and EKD. The CDR3: CACDTVTGGTTYTDKLIF. CDR3 sequence (DNA): TGTGCCTGTGACACCGTTACTGGGGGAACCACGTACACCGATAAACTCATTTTT.

This clone came up a few times. The V call is TRDV1, the J call TRDJ1; D uncertain. Trimming cost V 0 bases and J 0 bases, with 29 bases left between them. The CDR3 covers 22 residues. CDR1 and CDR2 from the germline V gene are TSWWSYY and QGS. CDR3 amino acids: CALGELPAYAFSFQGDTDKLIF. DNA for the CDR3: TGTGCTCTTGGGGAACTTCCAGCCTATGCGTTTTCTTTTCAAGGGGACACCGATAAACTCATCTTT.

This clone was seen a few times. Other nucleotide sequences in the sample specify the same CDR3. This chain connects TRDV2 to TRDJ1; 9 bases line up with TRDD3. The trim removed 1 base at V and 9 bases at J, leaving 17 bases unmatched. Looked up from germline, CDR1 is GEAIGNYY and CDR2 is EKD. The CDR3 has 17 amino acids. The CDR3 loop reads CACDTLLGDSSGLELIF. The CDR3 region has the DNA TGTGCCTGTGACACGTTACTGGGGGACTCCTCCGGGTTAGAACTCATCTTT.

This clone was seen a few times. V gene TRDV2 combines with J gene TRDJ1; D not certain. CDR3 length: 13 amino acids. V was pared by 3 bases and J by 3 bases, with 10 bases between. The germline CDR1 and CDR2 sequences are GEAIGNYY and EKD. The CDR3 protein is CACDLIRADKLIF. The CDR3 bases are TGTGCCTGTGACCTCATAAGGGCCGATAAACTCATCTTT.

This clone was observed a few times. The chain couples TRDV2 to TRDJ1; 9 bases fit TRDD3. The CDR3 totals 18 residues. V lost 1 base to trimming and J lost 0 bases; unmatched junction nucleotides: 11. CDR1 and CDR2 (germline): GEAIGNYY, EKD. CDR3 amino acids: CACDTLLTGGPYTDKLIF. Here the CDR3 DNA reads TGTGCCTGTGACACACTGCTTACTGGGGGACCTTACACCGATAAACTCATCTTT.

With respect to this clone: With a much larger clone just one base away, this may be a read error. This sequence joins TRDV2 and TRDJ1, with D perhaps matching TRDD3 (7 bases). Trimming cost V 1 base and J 0 bases, with 47 bases left between them. The CDR3 sequence is 27 residues long. CDR1 and CDR2 (germline): GEAIGNYY, EKD. CDR3 loop: CACDTLPSYSSGDIDPPQVPYTDKLIF. For the CDR3, the DNA is TGTGCCTGTGACACGCTGCCGTCCTACTCATCCGGGGATATCGATCCTCCACAGGTCCCCTACACCGATAAACTCATCTTT.

The chain combines TRDV2 with TRDJ1; 12 bases are a match to TRDD3. V was pared by 5 bases and J by 0 bases, with 15 bases of the junction left unmatched. Germline values: CDR1 GEAIGNYY, CDR2 EKD. CDR3 length: 19 residues. CDR3 DNA: TGTGCCTGTGTCCGCCTTCAACTGGGGGATACACTCCACACCGATAAACTCATCTTT. As protein: CACVRLQLGDTLHTDKLIF.